The subject of this entry is one T cell receptor (beta chain). This record comes from a study of blood T cell repertoires in COVID-19. Looking at the study overall: Material from acute and convalescent COVID-19 was sourced from the United States, Italy and Spain. PBMCs, B-cell-depleted T cells, or T cells were the source of the cDNA or gDNA that made up the material.

The CDR3 is 12 residues long. V dropped 8 bases and J dropped 5 bases, with 11 bases sitting between them. Germline V gene data show CDR1 as ENHRY and CDR2 as SYGVKD. Repertoires were generated with immunoSEQ multiplex PCR, while TCRdb's copy carries only in-frame clones and drops some. The sample comprises tens of thousands of clones, roughly 79% of which are singletons, and less than 6% rests with the top ten. Seattle researchers signed up patients amid active infection and tracked them longitudinally. The sample was peripheral blood. The J gene is TRBJ2-3, the V gene TRBV10-3, with D maybe TRBD1 (5 bases). This clonotype originated in an older man with COVID-19, enrolled during active disease. The CDR3 bases are TGTGCCATCCGGAAAGGGGAAGATACGCAGTATTTT. Protein product: CAIRKGEDTQYF.